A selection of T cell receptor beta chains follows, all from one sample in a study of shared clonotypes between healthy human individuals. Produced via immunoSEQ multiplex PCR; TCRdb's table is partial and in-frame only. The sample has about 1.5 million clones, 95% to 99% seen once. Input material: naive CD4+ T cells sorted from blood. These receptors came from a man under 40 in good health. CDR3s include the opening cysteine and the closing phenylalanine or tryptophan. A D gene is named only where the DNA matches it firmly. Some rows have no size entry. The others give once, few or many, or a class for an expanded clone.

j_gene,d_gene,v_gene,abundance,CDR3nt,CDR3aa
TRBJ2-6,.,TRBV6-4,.,TGTGCCAGCAGTGGAGGGGCTGGGGCCAACGTCCTGACTTTC,CASSGGAGANVLTF
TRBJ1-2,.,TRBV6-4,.,TGTGCCAGCAGTCCCCAGGGGAACTATGGCTACACCTTC,CASSPQGNYGYTF
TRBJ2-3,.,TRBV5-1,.,TGCGCCAGCAGCTTGGTGGGGGCAGATACGCAGTATTTT,CASSLVGADTQYF
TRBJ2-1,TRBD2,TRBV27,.,TGTGCCAGCAGTTCAAGATTCACTAGCGGGGCATACAATGAGCAGTTCTTC,CASSSRFTSGAYNEQFF
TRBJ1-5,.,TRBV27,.,TGTGCCAGCAGTTTAGGAAGGCGGAATCAGCCCCAGCATTTT,CASSLGRRNQPQHF
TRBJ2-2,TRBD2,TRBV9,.,TGTGCCAGCAGCGCAGCGGGAGCTTTCGGCACCGGGGAGCTGTTTTTT,CASSAAGAFGTGELFF
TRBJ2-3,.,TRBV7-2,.,TGTGCCATCTCCTCGACCCTATTGCAGTATTTT,CAISSTLLQYF
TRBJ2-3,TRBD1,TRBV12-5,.,TGTGCTAGTGGGGGACAGGGGATAGATACGCAGTATTTT,CASGGQGIDTQYF
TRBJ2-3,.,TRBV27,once,TGTGCCAGCAGTTTCGGGCGCGTCGGCCGTTCCTCAGATACGCAGTATTTT,CASSFGRVGRSSDTQYF
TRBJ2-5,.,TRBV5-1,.,TGCGCCAGCAGCTTGGGTCCCCAAGAGACCCAGTACTTC,CASSLGPQETQYF
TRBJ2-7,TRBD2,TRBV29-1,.,TGCAGCGTTGAAGAAGGAAGGGGTAGCGGGCTGAGCTCCTACGAGCAGTACTTC,CSVEEGRGSGLSSYEQYF
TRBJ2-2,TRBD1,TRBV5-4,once,TGTGCCAGCAGCTTGGTGGGACAGGGTTTCACCGGGGAGCTGTTTTTT,CASSLVGQGFTGELFF
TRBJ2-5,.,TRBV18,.,TGTGCCAGCTCACCTCCCGGGTTTCAGACCCAGTACTTC,CASSPPGFQTQYF
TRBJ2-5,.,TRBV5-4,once,TGTGCCAGCAGCTTGGTGCCCGGCCAAGAGACCCAGTACTTC,CASSLVPGQETQYF
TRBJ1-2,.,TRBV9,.,TGTGCCAGCAGCGTAGGGGCAATGGGTGTTAATGGCTACACCTTC,CASSVGAMGVNGYTF
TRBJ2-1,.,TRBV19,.,TGTGCCAGTAAAGAGGGACAAAGCTCCTACAATGAGCAGTTCTTC,CASKEGQSSYNEQFF
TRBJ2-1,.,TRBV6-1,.,TGTGCCAGCAGTGTTGGAGCGGGCTCCTACAATGAGCAGTTCTTC,CASSVGAGSYNEQFF
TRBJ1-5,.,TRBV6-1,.,TGTGCCAGCACCTTCGAGGGTGGACCGGCCCAGCATTTT,CASTFEGGPAQHF
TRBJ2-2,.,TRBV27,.,TGTGCCAGCAGGGGGCTGTTGAGTGGGAGATCAACCGGGGAGCTGTTTTTT,CASRGLLSGRSTGELFF
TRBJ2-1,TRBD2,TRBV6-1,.,TGTGCCAGCAGTGAGTGGCTAGCGGACCCCACGTCGTTCTTC,CASSEWLADPTSFF
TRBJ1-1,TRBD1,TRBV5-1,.,TGCGCCAGCAGTAACAGGGGGCCCGGAAACACTGAAGCTTTCTTT,CASSNRGPGNTEAFF
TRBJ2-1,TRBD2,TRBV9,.,TGTGCCAGCAGCGTGGGACTAGCGGGAGTAGACAATGAGCAGTTCTTC,CASSVGLAGVDNEQFF
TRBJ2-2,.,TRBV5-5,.,TGTGCCAGCAGCTCGGTGGGACCTGTCGGGGAGCTGTTTTTT,CASSSVGPVGELFF
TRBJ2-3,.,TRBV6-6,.,TGTGCCAGCAGCTTTGGCCCGGATACGCAGTATTTT,CASSFGPDTQYF
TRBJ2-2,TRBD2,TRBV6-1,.,TGTGCAGCATTCCGGGGAGGGCACGGGGAGCTGTTTTTT,CAAFRGGHGELFF
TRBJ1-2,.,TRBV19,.,TGTGCCACCACACAATCGTGGGGCAGACGTCCGGATGGCTACACCTTC,CATTQSWGRRPDGYTF
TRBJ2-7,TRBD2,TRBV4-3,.,TGCGCCAGCAGCCAGCAGAGCGGGGGCTACGAGCAGTACTTC,CASSQQSGGYEQYF
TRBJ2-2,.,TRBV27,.,TGTGCCAGCAGTCGGTACAGGGCCGACACCGGGGAGCTGTTTTTT,CASSRYRADTGELFF
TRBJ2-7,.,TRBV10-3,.,TGTGCCATCAGTGAGCTTGGGATTCACGAGCAGTACTTC,CAISELGIHEQYF
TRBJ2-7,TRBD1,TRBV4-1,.,TGCGCCAGCAGTTCGACAGGGTTATCCTACGAGCAGTACTTC,CASSSTGLSYEQYF
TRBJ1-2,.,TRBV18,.,TGTGCCAGCTCACCCGGCCGCGGCTACACCTTC,CASSPGRGYTF
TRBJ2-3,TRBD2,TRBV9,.,TGTGCCAGCAGCGCCCTAGCGGGAGTTACAGATACGCAGTATTTT,CASSALAGVTDTQYF
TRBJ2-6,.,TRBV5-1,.,TGCGCCAGCATGGAGCCCTCTGGGGCCAACGTCCTGACTTTC,CASMEPSGANVLTF
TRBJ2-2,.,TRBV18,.,TGTGCCAGCTCACCTAGTGGGAACACCGGGGAGCTGTTTTTT,CASSPSGNTGELFF
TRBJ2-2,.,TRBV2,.,TGTGCCAGCAGTCCAGTAGGGACCGGGGAGCTGTTTTTT,CASSPVGTGELFF
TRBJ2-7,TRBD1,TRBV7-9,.,TGTGCCAGCAGCAAAACCGGGACAGGGAGGAACTACGAGCAGTACTTC,CASSKTGTGRNYEQYF
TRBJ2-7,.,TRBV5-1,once,TGCGCCAGCAGCTTGGCTGGCAGGGCGGACGAGCAGTACTTC,CASSLAGRADEQYF
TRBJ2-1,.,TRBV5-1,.,TGCGCCAGCACCCGTGTCGGTAATGCATACAATGAGCAGTTCTTC,CASTRVGNAYNEQFF
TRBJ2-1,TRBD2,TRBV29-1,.,TGCAGCGTTCGGGAGGGCGGAGGTTACAATGAGCAGTTCTTC,CSVREGGGYNEQFF
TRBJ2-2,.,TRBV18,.,TGTGCCAGCTCACCGTTCCCATCAGGGGAGCTGTTTTTT,CASSPFPSGELFF
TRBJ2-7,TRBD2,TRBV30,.,TGTGCCTGGAGTGTAGGAGTTTATAGCGGGAACTACGAGCAGTACTTC,CAWSVGVYSGNYEQYF
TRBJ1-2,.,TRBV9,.,TGTGCCAGCAGCGTGGCCCCCCTCTATGGCTACACCTTC,CASSVAPLYGYTF
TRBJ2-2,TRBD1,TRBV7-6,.,TGTGCCAGCAGCCACCCGGGACAGGGATACACCGGGGAGCTGTTTTTT,CASSHPGQGYTGELFF
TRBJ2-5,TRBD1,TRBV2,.,TGTGCCAGCAGGCAGGGGGTAGGGACCCAGTACTTC,CASRQGVGTQYF
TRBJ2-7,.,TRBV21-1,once,TGTGCCAGCAGCAAAGCCGGGACTAGCGGGAGTACCTACGAGCAGTACTTC,CASSKAGTSGSTYEQYF
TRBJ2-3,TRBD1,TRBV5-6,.,TGTGCCAGCAGCTTGGGGACAGGGCGTCGGACAGATACGCAGTATTTT,CASSLGTGRRTDTQYF
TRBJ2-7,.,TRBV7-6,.,TGTGCCAGCAGCTCCGCCACGCGCGGGCCAAGGGCCTACGAGCAGTACTTC,CASSSATRGPRAYEQYF
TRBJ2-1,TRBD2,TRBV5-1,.,TGCGCCAGCAGCTTTGGACTAGCGGGATACAATGAGCAGTTCTTC,CASSFGLAGYNEQFF
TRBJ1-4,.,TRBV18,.,TGTGCCAGCTCACCACAAGGTGAAAAACTGTTTTTT,CASSPQGEKLFF
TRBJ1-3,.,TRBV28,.,TGTGCCAGCAGGGACGTTTCTGGAAACACCATATATTTT,CASRDVSGNTIYF
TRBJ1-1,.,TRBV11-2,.,TGTGCCAGCAGCCCGGACGACCGCGGGTACCTGGCGACTGAAGCTTTCTTT,CASSPDDRGYLATEAFF